The 27 T cell receptor beta chains presented below share a single source sample, sequenced in a study of blood T cells in healthy people across ages. Sample-barcoded 5' priming and a J-beta primer mix drove a second PCR of about 6 to 12 cycles. TCRdb reanalysed the 5' RACE reads using MiXCR and keeps one entry per CDR3 protein. This table holds about 640,000 distinct CDR3 sequences, approximately 30% found once. Sequencing was performed on blood. The receptor set was obtained from a woman of 80 years or more in good health.

This clonotype appeared many times. This chain links TRBV20-1 with TRBJ2-1; D not resolved. The CDR3 has 11 amino acids. V was pared by 0 bases and J by 8 bases, with 5 bases between. Germline-derived CDR1 and CDR2 are DFQATT and SNEGSKA (reference sequence). Written as DNA, the CDR3 is TGCAGTGCTAGAGATAGACATGAGCAGTTCTTC. It translates to CSARDRHEQFF.

The chain couples TRBV3-1 to TRBJ1-2; TRBD1 might be the D (5 bases). V was trimmed by 4 bases and J by 2 bases, leaving 17 bases between them. Germline V gives CDR1 LGHDT, CDR2 YNNKEL (reference sequence). The CDR3 contains 16 residues. The CDR3 sequence is CASSPDRWGRNYGYTF. The DNA of the CDR3 is TGTGCCAGCAGCCCCGACCGTTGGGGCAGGAACTATGGCTACACCTTC.

This clonotype was found many times. The rearrangement links TRBV6-2 or TRBV6-3 to TRBJ1-2; 8 bases fit TRBD1. In germline, CDR1 is MNHEY, CDR2 SVGEGT. Germline trimming cut 5 bases from V and 4 bases from J; bases unmatched to any gene: 18. CDR3 length equals 18 residues. The CDR3 loop reads CASSRIPTGAASGYGYTF. The CDR3 DNA follows: TGTGCCAGCAGTCGCATACCGACAGGGGCGGCGTCCGGCTATGGCTACACCTTC.

This clonotype was counted at least ten times. The chain has TRBV12-3 or TRBV12-4 and TRBJ2-1, with 9 bases matching TRBD2. V trimming: 3 bases; J trimming: 6 bases; junction bases outside the gene matches: 6. The CDR3 loop spans 15 amino acids. CDR3 DNA: TGTGCCAGCAGTTTTCGCGGGGGGGCCGGCAATGAGCAGTTCTTC. Its translation: CASSFRGGAGNEQFF.

The chain uses TRBV6-4 and TRBJ1-6, with 8 bases identical to TRBD1. With 6 bases clipped from V and 7 bases from J, the junction kept 8 bases outside the gene matches. Germline CDR1 reads MRHNA; CDR2 reads SNTAGT. The CDR3 consists of 15 residues. The CDR3 DNA follows: TGTGCCAGCAGCGCCGGGACAGGAGTGAATTCACCCCTCCACTTT. Its protein is CASSAGTGVNSPLHF.

This rearrangement joins TRBV20-1 to TRBJ1-5; unclear D gene. CDR3 length: 15 residues. Trimming pared 5 bases from V and 0 bases from J, leaving 14 bases between. Germline V CDR1 and CDR2: DFQATT, SNEGSKA (reference sequence). The CDR3: CSASDRQNSNQPQHF. CDR3 coding DNA: TGCAGTGCTTCCGACCGCCAGAATAGCAATCAGCCCCAGCATTTT.

This clonotype was seen repeatedly, ten times or more. This chain uses TRBV9 with TRBJ2-1; 8 bases line up with TRBD1. CDR1 SGDLS and CDR2 YYNGEE come from the germline V gene. V was clipped by 4 bases and J by 8 bases; unmatched bases: 8. This CDR3 has 14 residues. The chain's CDR3 is CASSTRQGADEQFF. The CDR3 nucleotides are TGTGCCAGCAGCACCCGTCAGGGGGCGGATGAGCAGTTCTTC.

This clonotype has a count of ten or more. The chain recombines TRBV27 with TRBJ2-7; maybe TRBD1 (6 bases). The DNA end lines up better with TRBJ2-5; the J call may be wrong. CDR3 length equals 14 residues. CDR1 MNHEY and CDR2 SMNVEV come from the germline V gene (reference sequence). The CDR3 is CASSLGAGVGTQYF. CDR3 DNA: TGTGCCAGTTCCCTGGGTGCAGGGGTTGGGACCCAGTACTTC.

The chain carries TRBV20-1 and TRBJ1-4, with 10 bases that match TRBD1. Germline V lookup: CDR1 DFQATT, CDR2 SNEGSKA (reference sequence). The CDR3 is made up of 12 amino acids. The CDR3 DNA reads TGCAGCGCGGACAGGGGGGGGGTAAAACTGTTTTTT. This gives the protein CSADRGGVKLFF.

Of note for this clonotype: This may come from a read error, since a much larger clone is one base off. This chain links TRBV6-6 with TRBJ2-1; 11 bases map to TRBD2. Germline trimming cut 6 bases from V and 8 bases from J; bases unmatched to any gene: 9. Germline V gene sequence: CDR1 MNHNY, CDR2 SVGAGI (reference sequence). CDR3 length: 15 amino acids. For the CDR3, the DNA is TGTGCCAGCAGGATGTTAGCGGGGGGGGCCTATGAGCAGTTCTTC. This encodes CASRMLAGGAYEQFF.

The sample holds many counts of this clonotype. V and J are TRBV27 and TRBJ2-1, with 9 bases lining up with TRBD1. This CDR3 region has 16 residues. Per germline, CDR1 MNHEY and CDR2 SMNVEV (reference sequence). J was trimmed by 4 bases and V by 5 bases; bases with no gene match: 9. CDR3: CASSVYGDRVYNEQFF. The CDR3 DNA reads TGTGCCAGCAGTGTATATGGGGACAGGGTGTACAATGAGCAGTTCTTC.

This clonotype was detected many times. This chain connects TRBV15 to TRBJ2-7; D is unclear. Trimming cost V 0 bases and J 7 bases, with 13 bases left between them. In germline, CDR1 is LNHNV, CDR2 YYDKDF (reference sequence). The CDR3 has 14 residues. CDR3 sequence reads: CATSRDRTRGEQYF. The CDR3, as DNA: TGTGCCACCAGCAGAGATAGGACCCGTGGGGAGCAGTACTTC.

The CDR3 spells CASSPPGEQPQHF. The CDR3 DNA reads as TGTGCCAGCAGCCCCCCAGGGGAACAGCCCCAGCATTTT. This rearrangement joins TRBV7-3 to TRBJ1-5; a weak D match, TRBD1 (6 bases). Germline V gene lookup returns CDR1 SGHTA and CDR2 FQGTGA. The CDR3 is made up of 13 amino acids. V lost 5 bases and J 7 bases, leaving 12 bases between the germline ends.

This clonotype has only a few counts. The V and J genes are TRBV6-1 and TRBJ2-2; D perhaps matches TRBD1 (6 bases). The CDR3 sequence is 15 residues long. V shed 5 bases and J shed 3 bases, with 13 bases lying between them. The germline gives CDR1 MNHNS, CDR2 SASEGT. CDR3 sequence reads: CASSPRDTYTGELFF. The CDR3 DNA sequence: TGTGCCAGCAGTCCCCGGGACACCTACACCGGGGAGCTGTTTTTT.

This clonotype showed up many times. The DNA for the CDR3 is TGTGCCAGCAGCGGACTAGCCACAAGCTACGAGCAGTACTTC. It yields the protein CASSGLATSYEQYF. This rearrangement joins TRBV6-5 to TRBJ2-7; 8 bases are a match to TRBD2. Per the germline V gene, CDR1 is MNHEY and CDR2 is SVGAGI. CDR3 length: 14 amino acids. J gave up 3 bases and V 6 bases, and 7 bases lay outside the gene matches.

This clonotype was found a few times. The genes are TRBV20-1 and TRBJ2-5; weak D call: TRBD1 (5 bases). The DNA matches TRBJ2-7 better at its end, which makes the J call doubtful. Germline V gives CDR1 DFQATT, CDR2 SNEGSKA (reference sequence). This CDR3 has 14 residues. This CDR3 is CSARDFSGPGEQYF. The CDR3 DNA is TGCAGTGCTAGAGATTTTTCAGGGCCCGGCGAGCAGTACTTC.

There are many counts of this clonotype. The chain combines TRBV6-2 or TRBV6-3 with TRBJ2-1; 14 positions match TRBD2. Germline trimming cut 2 bases from V and 0 bases from J; bases unmatched to any gene: 9. The CDR3 has 20 residues. Germline V lookup: CDR1 MNHEY, CDR2 SVGEGT. The CDR3 loop is CASSYPGLAGALSSYNEQFF. The CDR3 nucleotides are TGTGCCAGCAGTTACCCGGGACTAGCGGGGGCCCTGAGCTCCTACAATGAGCAGTTCTTC.

This clonotype came up many times. The chain combines TRBV30 with TRBJ1-2; no clear D. The germline CDR1 and CDR2 sequences are GTSNPN and SVGIG (reference sequence). The CDR3 length is 14 residues. V lost 4 bases to trimming and J lost 2 bases, with 14 bases between them. The CDR3 protein is CAWTRSEANYGYTF. DNA for the CDR3: TGTGCCTGGACTCGAAGTGAAGCAAACTATGGCTACACCTTC.

In its sample, this clonotype was seen many times. The genes are TRBV27 and TRBJ1-6, with a weak D call TRBD1 (5 bases). This CDR3 is built from 17 residues. The V end lost 3 bases, the J end lost 2 bases, and 14 bases lay between the germline ends. Germline loops: CDR1 MNHEY, CDR2 SMNVEV (reference sequence). CDR3 coding DNA: TGTGCCAGCAGTTTTTCGATTGGGGCTGCCTATAATTCACCCCTCCACTTT. It encodes CASSFSIGAAYNSPLHF.

Remarks on this clonotype: A much more abundant neighbour one base away suggests this may be a read error. The J gene is TRBJ2-1, the V gene TRBV4-3; TRBD1 is a possible D gene (5 bases). Matching the DNA end better, TRBJ2-7 makes the J call doubtful. Germline CDR1 reads LGHNA; CDR2 reads YSLEER. CDR3 length: 15 residues. CDR3 in amino acids: CASSQDLGLLNEQYF. Here the CDR3 DNA reads TGCGCCAGCAGCCAAGATCTGGGGCTTCTCAATGAGCAGTACTTC.

This clonotype was recorded at least ten times. V and J are TRBV4-1 and TRBJ2-5; D possibly corresponds to TRBD1 (7 bases). V was clipped by 2 bases and J by 5 bases, with 12 bases between them. In germline, CDR1 is MGHRA, CDR2 YSYEKL. The length of the CDR3 is 14 residues. CDR3 residues: CASSQSPGGETQYF. The CDR3 nucleotides are TGCGCCAGCAGCCAATCTCCAGGGGGGGAGACCCAGTACTTC.

The chain employs TRBV4-3 and TRBJ2-5; D possibly corresponds to TRBD1 (6 bases). Judging by the DNA end, TRBJ2-4 fits better; the J call may be wrong. Germline-derived CDR1 and CDR2 are LGHNA and YSLEER. The CDR3 extends over 12 amino acids. The CDR3 loop is CASSSTGNIQYF. The CDR3 region has the DNA TGCGCCAGCAGCTCGACAGGAAACATTCAGTACTTC.

The chain uses TRBV7-3 and TRBJ1-1, with TRBD1 identical over 10 bases. Germline values: CDR1 SGHTA, CDR2 FQGTGA. This CDR3 contains 14 residues. V dropped 5 bases and J dropped 3; count of bases not matched to a gene: 3. The CDR3 loop is CASSKTGGDTEAFF. The DNA for the CDR3 is TGTGCCAGCAGCAAGACAGGGGGCGACACTGAAGCTTTCTTT.

The chain uses TRBV14 and TRBJ2-7; D possibly corresponds to TRBD2 (5 bases). Germline V gene data show CDR1 as SGHDN and CDR2 as FVKESK. Trimming shortened V by 1 base and J by 7 bases, and 17 bases separated the two germline ends. This CDR3 is built from 15 residues. CDR3 amino acids: CASSQGLVRGNEQYF. CDR3 nucleotides: TGTGCCAGCAGCCAAGGGCTTGTCCGAGGGAATGAGCAGTACTTC.

The table lists this clonotype with a count of one. This may be a read error, as it is one base from a much larger clone. The chain employs TRBV6-6 and TRBJ2-7, with D maybe TRBD1 (6 bases). CDR1 and CDR2 (germline): MNHNY, SVGAGI (reference sequence). V gave up 5 bases and J gave up 3 bases, with 14 bases separating them. This CDR3 contains 14 residues. The CDR3 loop is CASSLIQGVYEQYF. For the CDR3, the DNA is TGTGCCAGCAGTCTGATACAGGGTGTCTACGAGCAGTACTTC.

This clonotype has more than one count but fewer than ten. The chain links TRBV6-2 or TRBV6-3 to TRBJ1-5; 11 bases line up with TRBD1. After removal of 6 bases from V and 0 bases from J, the junction contained 13 bases not matched to a gene. Germline V gene data show CDR1 as MNHEY and CDR2 as SVGEGT. The length of the CDR3 is 19 residues. The CDR3 DNA is TGTGCCAGCAGCCACCGAGGACAGGGGGCGAAGTATAGCAATCAGCCCCAGCATTTT. Encoded protein: CASSHRGQGAKYSNQPQHF.

This clonotype was seen ten or more times. This chain uses TRBV7-2 with TRBJ1-6; TRBD1 aligns across 9 bases. J gave up 7 bases and V 5 bases, and 6 bases lay outside the gene matches. This CDR3 has 15 amino acids. Germline CDR1 and CDR2: SGHTA and FQGNSA. CDR3 protein: CASSVSGTGNSPLHF. In DNA form, the CDR3 reads TGTGCCAGCAGCGTATCCGGGACAGGGAATTCACCCCTCCACTTT. Complete variable domain (other parts from reference TRBV7-2 and TRBJ1-6): GAGVSQSPSNKVTEKGKDVELRCDPISGHTALYWYRQSLGQGLEFLIYFQGNSAPDKSGLPSDRFSAERTGGSVSTLTIQRTQQEDSAVYLCASSVSGTGNSPLHFGNGTRLTVT.